This T cell receptor beta chain was identified during a study of early T cells in non-severe SARS-CoV-2 infection (dated by TCRdb to 2020 to 2022). For context, the study as a whole: TCR sequencing used bulk RNA from unsorted whole blood, so alpha and beta chains could not be paired.

This clonotype was counted at least ten times. The antigen it recognizes is unknown. Per-base quality was not reported, and no clone a single base away is much larger than it. Results and caveats for the whole study, not just this receptor: VDJdb matching was skewed toward anti-spike CD8 responses and likely underestimated virus-specific expansions by missing private and CD4 specificities.

The study was a case-control design nested within a healthcare worker cohort in London, UK, with weekly nasopharyngeal swab PCR tests and blood sampling. Between 23 and 31 March 2020, the week of the UK lockdown, healthcare workers were enrolled and then followed up weekly for as long as 16 weeks. Library generation was performed with 5' RACE. Sequencing was performed on a NextSeq 500. Unique molecular identifiers were attached to individual cDNA molecules in the TCR library protocol so that sequencing error and PCR bias could be corrected. Both TCR alpha and beta chains were sequenced, and tight co-correlation was observed between alpha and beta sequence abundances in each sample. The authors processed their data as follows. Decombinator V4 was used to perform V gene, J gene and CDR3 annotation of TCR sequences. TCRs were defined as expanded if a significant change between any two time points was detected under a Poisson model with p below 0.0001. TCR abundances were normalised to the total number of TCRs sequenced per sample and expressed as counts per million. A search of VDJdb, accessed on 1 November 2021, was run for TCRs annotated to CMV, EBV and SARS-CoV-2, with TCRs annotated for multiple antigens excluded. TCRdb ran its own pipeline on the public reads, namely fastp trimming at Q25 and MiXCR clone calling, and kept in-frame beta chains. Each record represents a unique CDR3 protein, reported with the most common genes and DNA among its rows. The V and J calls shown here were made by TCRdb, not taken from the authors' results. The sample table holds 50,000 to 65,000 distinct CDR3 sequences, of which about 8.9% were seen once. The top ten constitute 17% of the sample.

Source material: whole blood. This TCR was sampled from an adult who was a healthcare worker with PCR-confirmed SARS-CoV-2 infection or an uninfected control (not recorded which).

CDR3 loop: CASSLSGTDTQYF. Read as DNA, the sequence is TGTGCCAGCAGCTTATCGGGAACAGATACGCAGTATTTT. Recombination connected TRBV7-7 to TRBJ2-3; TRBD2 is perhaps the D gene, given 5 matching bases. The junction carries 6 bases between V and J, which are trimmed by 2 bases and 3 bases respectively. CDR1 and CDR2, per the germline V gene (reference sequence), are SSHAT and FNYEAQ. The CDR3 goes from the cysteine to the phenylalanine over 13 residues. Only the CDR3 region is kept as DNA, spanning 39 bases read in frame from base 1.